Given below is one T cell receptor beta chain in context. The antigen is unknown. The germline gives CDR1 MNHNS, CDR2 SASEGT. The CDR3 has 14 amino acids. V was cut by 6 bases and J by 8 bases, with 16 bases left in between. Regarding time point: baseline pretreatment blood. The treatment: 15 Gy SBRT to primary tumor, nephrectomy 4 weeks later. Libraries were prepared by immunoSEQ multiplex PCR; TCRdb keeps only in-frame clonotypes and omits some of them. The table has about 130,000 clones, around nine tenths seen once. This sample was taken from a study of radiation and T cells in renal cell carcinoma. General study points: From baseline, blood top tumor clonotypes peaked at 2 weeks post-radiation.

Sequenced material: blood, taken from a patient whose treatment included radiotherapy and nephrectomy. The receptor was derived from a woman between 45 and 60 years old with renal cell carcinoma. The chain carries TRBV6-1 and TRBJ1-4; no clear D. The CDR3 here is CASSRKSGGEKLFF. The CDR3 nucleotides read TGTGCCAGCAGCCGCAAGTCTGGTGGGGAAAAACTGTTTTTT.